A single TCR beta chain is shown here with its context. The target of this receptor is not known. Within one base of it there is no much larger clone, and no base qualities were kept. The sample is drawn from a study of blood T cell repertoires in COVID-19 (TCRdb year 2020). Regarding the complete study: The collaborator samples originated in the United States, Italy and Spain and spanned the acute and convalescent phases of COVID-19. Where available, HLA class I and class II types were obtained from metadata supplied by the sample provider rather than from assay-based typing. The material from the prospective study consisted of cDNA or gDNA derived from T cells, B-cell-depleted T cells, or PBMCs. A freely available public database, intended as a resource for researchers studying the immune response to SARS-CoV-2, is where the repertoires were released. Samples were obtained from the ongoing ImmuneRACE study (first 160 participants) and from 1,000 to 1,500 subjects provided by 6 global collaborators. Sample metadata almost always included a de-identified subject ID, COVID-19 status, age in years and sex. Deeply sampled blood TCRbeta repertoires from subjects exposed to, actively infected with, or recovered from COVID-19 were included in the dataset.

Results the study describes overall, beyond this receptor: The quantity of clinical and demographic metadata differed by source and by participant and was supplied without curation.

Collaborating institutions collected whole blood in K2EDTA tubes following their own protocols. For TCRbeta analysis, collaborators shipped samples in one of three forms: frozen whole blood, isolated PBMCs, or DNA extracted from either of those sample types. From the germline V gene, CDR1 is SGHTA and CDR2 is FQGNSA. V is pared back by 5 bases and J by 2 bases, with 7 bases lying between the germline termini. The cysteine opens and the phenylalanine closes a CDR3 of 12 amino acids. Only CDR3 DNA is held: 36 bases, read in frame from base 1. TCRbeta CDR3 regions were amplified from genomic DNA by means of the immunoSEQ Assay, a bias-controlled multiplex PCR. Per the authors' processing: Nucleated cell counts per sample were estimated from amplification of reference gene primers within the assay. Sequence reads were collapsed and filtered to measure the absolute abundance of every unique TCRbeta CDR3 rearrangement. For each sample, productive Simpson clonality was calculated as the square root of Simpson's diversity index over productive rearrangements. Not all clones reach the TCRdb copy of this immuneACCESS table, which keeps in-frame sequences only. Checked studies attribute under half of the gap to unresolved V genes and leave the rest unexplained. Clone size and the V and J calls come from that table; the DNA yielded D and trimming. The sample table contains about 75,000 clones; only one count was recorded for roughly nine tenths of them. The top ten clones comprise approximately 2.5% of the sample.

Sequenced: peripheral blood. The chain links TRBV7-2 with TRBJ2-7; the D segment cannot be called with confidence. The clonotype comes from a human donor in a cohort sampled during active COVID-19. At the DNA level, the sequence is TGTGCCAGCAGCCTTCAGACCTACGAGCAGTACTTC. The resulting protein is CASSLQTYEQYF.